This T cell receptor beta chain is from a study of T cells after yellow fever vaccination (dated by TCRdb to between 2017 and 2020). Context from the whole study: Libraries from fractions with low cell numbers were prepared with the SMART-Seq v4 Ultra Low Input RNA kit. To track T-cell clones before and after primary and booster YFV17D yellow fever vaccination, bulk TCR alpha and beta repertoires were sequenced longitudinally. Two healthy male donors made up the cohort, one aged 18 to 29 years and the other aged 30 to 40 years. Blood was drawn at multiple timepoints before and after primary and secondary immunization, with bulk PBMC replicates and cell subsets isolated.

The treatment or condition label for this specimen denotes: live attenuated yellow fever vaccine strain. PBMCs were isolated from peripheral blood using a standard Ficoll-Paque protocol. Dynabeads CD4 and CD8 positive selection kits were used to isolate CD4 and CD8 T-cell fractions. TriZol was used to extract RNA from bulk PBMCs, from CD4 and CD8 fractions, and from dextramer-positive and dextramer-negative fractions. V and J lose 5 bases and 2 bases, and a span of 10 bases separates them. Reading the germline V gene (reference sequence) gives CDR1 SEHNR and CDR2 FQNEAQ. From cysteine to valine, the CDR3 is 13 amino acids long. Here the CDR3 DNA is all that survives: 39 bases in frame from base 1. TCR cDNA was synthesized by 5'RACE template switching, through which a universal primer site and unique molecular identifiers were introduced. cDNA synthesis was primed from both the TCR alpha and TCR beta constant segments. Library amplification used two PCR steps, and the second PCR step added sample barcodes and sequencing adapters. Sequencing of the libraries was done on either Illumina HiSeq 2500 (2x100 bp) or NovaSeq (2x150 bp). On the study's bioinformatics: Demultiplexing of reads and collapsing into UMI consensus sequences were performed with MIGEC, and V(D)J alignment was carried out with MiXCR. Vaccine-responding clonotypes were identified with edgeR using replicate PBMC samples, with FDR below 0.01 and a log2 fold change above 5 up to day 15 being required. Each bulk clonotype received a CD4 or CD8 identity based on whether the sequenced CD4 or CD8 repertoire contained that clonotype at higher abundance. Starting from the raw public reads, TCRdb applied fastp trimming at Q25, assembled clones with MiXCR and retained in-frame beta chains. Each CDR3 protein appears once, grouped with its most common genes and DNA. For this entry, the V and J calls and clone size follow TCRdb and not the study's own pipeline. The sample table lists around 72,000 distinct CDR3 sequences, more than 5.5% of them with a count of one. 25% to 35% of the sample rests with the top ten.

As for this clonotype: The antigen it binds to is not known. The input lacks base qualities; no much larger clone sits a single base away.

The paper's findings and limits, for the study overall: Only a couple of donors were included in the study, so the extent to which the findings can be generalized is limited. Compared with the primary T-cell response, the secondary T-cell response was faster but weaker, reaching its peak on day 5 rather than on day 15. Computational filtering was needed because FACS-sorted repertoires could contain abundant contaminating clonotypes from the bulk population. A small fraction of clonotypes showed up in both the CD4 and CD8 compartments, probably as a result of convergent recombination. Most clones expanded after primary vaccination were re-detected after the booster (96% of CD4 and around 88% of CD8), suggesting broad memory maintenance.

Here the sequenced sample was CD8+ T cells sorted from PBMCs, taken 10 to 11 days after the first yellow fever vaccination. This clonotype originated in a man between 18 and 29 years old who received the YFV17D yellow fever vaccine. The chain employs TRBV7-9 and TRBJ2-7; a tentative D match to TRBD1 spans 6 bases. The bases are TGTGCCAGCAGCCCACAGGGCCCCTACGAGCAGTACGTC. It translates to CASSPQGPYEQYV.